This T cell receptor (beta chain) comes out of a study of OX40 agonist ivuxolimab in advanced cancers. Study in general: Ivuxolimab, which patients received intravenously every 2 weeks, was dosed at 0.01 to 10 mg/kg. The dose-escalation cohort had hepatocellular carcinoma, melanoma, renal cell or head and neck cancer.

The trim removed 1 base at V and 2 bases at J, leaving 6 bases unmatched. The CDR3 totals 16 residues. The germline V gene has CDR1 KGHSH and CDR2 LQKENI. Sequenced by immunoSEQ multiplex PCR; TCRdb stores in-frame clones only, minus some. This table has approximately 37,000 clones, less than 90% appearing once. This clone was detected only a few times. The sequence was collected from an adult with an advanced solid tumor such as melanoma, head and neck, liver or kidney cancer. The chain is built from TRBV18 and TRBJ2-5, with 8 bases that match TRBD1. This sample comprised CD4+ or CD8+ T cells sorted from blood, obtained in a trial of the OX40 agonist ivuxolimab. The CDR3 loop is CASSPRTGKGQETQYF. CDR3 bases: TGTGCCAGCTCACCACGGACAGGGAAGGGTCAAGAGACCCAGTACTTC.